Shown below are 25 T cell receptor beta chains from a single sample sequenced in a study of blood T cells in healthy people across ages. PCR was performed a second time for 7 to 11 cycles using a sample-barcoded 5' primer and a J-beta primer mix. TCRdb re-called the 5' RACE reads through MiXCR, storing one row per CDR3 protein. The sample gives just over 1 million distinct CDR3 sequences, under 55% of which show up once; around 18% is in the top ten. Input material: blood. The receptor set was obtained from a woman aged 55-70 years in good health.

This clonotype has just one count. This rearrangement joins TRBV28 to TRBJ2-4; 7 bases match TRBD1. CDR3 length: 13 residues. CDR1 and CDR2 from the germline V gene are MDHEN and SYDVKM. The trim removed 6 bases at V and 8 bases at J, leaving 7 bases unmatched. CDR3 loop: CASSKTGADIQYF. CDR3 nucleotides: TGTGCCAGCAGCAAAACAGGGGCGGACATTCAGTACTTC.

V usage is TRBV7-2 and J usage is TRBJ2-3; D remains unclear. The CDR3 spans 13 residues. CDR1 and CDR2 (germline): SGHTA, FQGNSA. The germline V and J ends were trimmed by 2 bases and 4 bases, with 7 bases remaining between them. CDR3 sequence (DNA): TGTGCCAGCAGCTTAAATCCGGCAGATACGCAGTATTTT. It is translated as CASSLNPADTQYF. The full variable domain, completed using reference TRBV7-2 and TRBJ2-3, is GAGVSQSPSNKVTEKGKDVELRCDPISGHTALYWYRQSLGQGLEFLIYFQGNSAPDKSGLPSDRFSAERTGGSVSTLTIQRTQQEDSAVYLCASSLNPADTQYFGPGTRLTVL.

The V and J genes are TRBV6-1 and TRBJ2-6; no reliable D call. The length of the CDR3 is 17 residues. V gave up 7 bases and J gave up 0 bases, with 16 bases separating them. CDR1 is MNHNS, CDR2 SASEGT, per germline. The CDR3 region is CASKNWAGSSGANVLTF. CDR3 DNA sequence: TGTGCCAGCAAGAATTGGGCAGGTAGCTCTGGGGCCAACGTCCTGACTTTC.

The genes are TRBV6-1 and TRBJ2-5; 9 bases map to TRBD2. The CDR3 totals 15 residues. Trimming cost V 6 bases and J 5 bases; bases outside gene matches: 10. Germline values: CDR1 MNHNS, CDR2 SASEGT. DNA for the CDR3: TGTGCCAGCAGGAGTAGCGGGAGAGGGAGGGAGACCCAGTACTTC. Its protein is CASRSSGRGRETQYF.

The V and J genes are TRBV7-8 and TRBJ2-7; no clear D. V shed 5 bases and J shed 5 bases, with 10 bases lying between them. Germline V gene lookup returns CDR1 SGHVS and CDR2 FQNEAQ. CDR3 length equals 12 residues. CDR3 sequence reads: CASSPNYHEQYF. In DNA form, the CDR3 reads TGTGCCAGCAGCCCCAACTACCACGAGCAGTACTTC.

This clonotype was seen a handful of times. The rearrangement joins TRBV4-1 to TRBJ2-3, with D unclear. V was trimmed by 0 bases and J by 8 bases, leaving 9 bases between them. CDR1 and CDR2 from the germline V gene are MGHRA and YSYEKL. The CDR3 totals 13 residues. The CDR3 DNA reads as TGCGCCAGCAGCCAAGATCAGGATGGTACGCAGTATTTT. Encoded protein: CASSQDQDGTQYF.

The J gene is TRBJ2-5, the V gene TRBV7-2; D perhaps matches TRBD1 (6 bases). There are 13 residues in the CDR3. Trimming stripped 3 bases from V and 7 bases from J, with 12 bases between. Germline loops: CDR1 SGHTA, CDR2 FQGNSA. CDR3 in amino acids: CASSFRGMGTQYF. The CDR3 DNA follows: TGTGCCAGCAGCTTCAGGGGTATGGGGACCCAGTACTTC.

V usage is TRBV3-1 and J usage is TRBJ2-4, with 13 bases identical to TRBD2. The length of the CDR3 is 16 residues. Unmatched junction bases numbered 5, after V lost 2 bases and J lost 7 bases. Germline V gene lookup returns CDR1 LGHDT and CDR2 YNNKEL (reference sequence). For the CDR3, the DNA is TGTGCCAGCAGCCAACGAGGACTAGCGGGAGATAACATTCAGTACTTC. Amino acids: CASSQRGLAGDNIQYF.

This clonotype occurred a few times. The rearrangement uses TRBV11-1 and TRBJ2-5; D unclear. The DNA end is more similar to TRBJ2-7, so the J call may be wrong. The CDR3 consists of 13 residues. CDR1 SGHAT and CDR2 FQDESV come from the germline V gene (reference sequence). CDR3 bases: TGTGCCAGCGGCTATCCGGAACGCTACGAGCAGTACTTC. Its protein is CASGYPERYEQYF.

In its sample, this clonotype was seen a few times. A much larger clone is a single base away; this may be a read error. This chain joins TRBV6-5 and TRBJ2-5; a possible D gene is TRBD2 (6 bases). The CDR3 covers 13 residues. Germline V gene data show CDR1 as MNHEY and CDR2 as SVGAGI. The ends were cut back, 8 bases at V and 2 bases at J, with 12 bases in the middle. This CDR3 reads CASCRDLQETQYF. DNA of the CDR3: TGTGCCAGCTGCCGGGACTTACAAGAGACCCAGTACTTC.

In its sample, this clonotype was seen a few times. The gene calls are TRBV10-3 and TRBJ2-3; 9 nucleotides line up with TRBD2. The J segment lost 3 bases and the V segment lost 5 bases, leaving 9 bases of the junction unmatched. The CDR3 contains 16 residues. Germline V gene lookup returns CDR1 ENHRY and CDR2 SYGVKD. CDR3 in amino acids: CAISFGLATDTDTQYF. The DNA for the CDR3 is TGTGCCATCAGTTTCGGACTAGCGACAGATACAGATACGCAGTATTTT.

The genes are TRBV11-1 and TRBJ2-1; 13 bases align to TRBD2. V lost 1 base to trimming and J lost 8 bases; unmatched junction nucleotides: 2. The CDR3 is made up of 15 amino acids. Germline loops: CDR1 SGHAT, CDR2 FQDESV (reference sequence). The CDR3 nucleotides are TGTGCCAGCAGCTTAGGGACTAGCGGGAGTGATGAGCAGTTCTTC. Translated, it gives CASSLGTSGSDEQFF.

V is TRBV29-1 and J is TRBJ2-7; no clear D. The germline gives CDR1 SQVTM, CDR2 ANQGSEA. This CDR3 comprises 13 residues. CDR3 amino acids: CTVEDGYSYEQYF. The CDR3 coding sequence is TGCACCGTCGAAGACGGATATTCCTACGAGCAGTACTTC.

The gene calls are TRBV12-5 and TRBJ2-5, with D unclear. The CDR3 has 12 residues. Per the germline V gene, CDR1 is LGHNT and CDR2 is FRNRAP. Trimming cost V 2 bases and J 11 bases, with 12 bases left between them. The CDR3 nucleotides are TGTGCTAGTGGTTTGAACTACCATGAGCAGTACTTC. This encodes CASGLNYHEQYF. Full variable domain (outside the CDR3, taken from reference TRBV12-5 and TRBJ2-5): DARVTQTPRHKVTEMGQEVTMRCQPILGHNTVFWYRQTMMQGLELLAYFRNRAPLDDSGMPKDRFSAEMPDATLATLKIQPSEPRDSAVYFCASGLNYHEQYFGPGTRLLVL.

This clonotype was seen a few times. The chain uses TRBV5-1 and TRBJ2-7, with D possibly matching TRBD1 (6 bases). Germline V gene data show CDR1 as SGHRS and CDR2 as YFSETQ. Deletions cut 4 bases from V and 6 bases from J, with 11 bases between. The CDR3 loop spans 12 amino acids. The CDR3 region is CASSPTGTEQYF. The CDR3 coding sequence is TGCGCCAGCAGCCCGACAGGAACCGAGCAGTACTTC.

The chain employs TRBV5-5 and TRBJ2-2; D gene unclear. Germline loops: CDR1 SGHKS, CDR2 YYEKEE (reference sequence). V was shortened by 4 bases and J by 2 bases, with 6 bases between the two germline ends. The CDR3 contains 13 residues. This chain's CDR3 is CASSAENTGELFF. Here the CDR3 DNA reads TGTGCCAGCAGCGCAGAAAACACCGGGGAGCTGTTTTTT.

This clonotype appeared a few times. This chain connects TRBV5-1 to TRBJ2-7; TRBD2 is a possible D gene (6 bases). The CDR3 has 17 residues. Deletions cut 0 bases from V and 0 bases from J, with 16 bases between. Germline lookup yields CDR1 SGHRS and CDR2 YFSETQ. CDR3 coding DNA: TGCGCCAGCAGCTTGGCGGTAACGGAGCGGGTCTCCTACGAGCAGTACTTC. It yields the protein CASSLAVTERVSYEQYF.

This clonotype has a handful of counts. This chain connects TRBV7-2 to TRBJ1-5; TRBD1 is a possible D gene (5 bases). The V end was cut by 5 bases, the J end by 10 bases, with 18 bases between. The CDR3 is made up of 14 amino acids. CDR1 and CDR2 (germline): SGHTA, FQGNSA. The CDR3: CASSRGDSRDPQHF. The DNA for the CDR3 is TGTGCCAGCAGCCGGGGGGACTCCCGAGATCCCCAGCATTTT.

The genes are TRBV28 and TRBJ2-3; TRBD2 might be the D (5 bases). V gave up 7 bases and J gave up 6 bases, with 14 bases separating them. From germline, CDR1 is MDHEN and CDR2 SYDVKM. The CDR3 runs to 13 residues. The CDR3: CASNPGSRDTQYF. The DNA for the CDR3 is TGTGCCAGCAACCCGGGGTCACGGGATACGCAGTATTTT.

This clonotype was seen many times. The chain links TRBV7-2 to TRBJ2-1; 7 bases are shared with TRBD1. The germline gives CDR1 SGHTA, CDR2 FQGNSA. The CDR3 runs to 15 residues. V gave up 6 bases and J gave up 7 bases; unmatched junction bases: 12. CDR3 loop: CASRGQTGTGNEQFF. The CDR3 region has the DNA TGTGCCAGCAGGGGACAGACAGGCACTGGGAATGAGCAGTTCTTC.

This clonotype occurred many times. The chain links TRBV9 to TRBJ2-3; TRBD2 agrees at 8 bases. V lost 3 bases and J lost 2; bases outside the gene matches: 5. This CDR3 has 15 amino acids. CDR1 and CDR2 (germline): SGDLS, YYNGEE. The CDR3 nucleotides read TGTGCCAGCAGCGGCTCTAGCGGGCCCACAGATACGCAGTATTTT. Protein: CASSGSSGPTDTQYF. The whole variable domain, filled in from reference TRBV9 and TRBJ2-3, reads DSGVTQTPKHLITATGQRVTLRCSPRSGDLSVYWYQQSLDQGLQFLIQYYNGEERAKGNILERFSAQQFPDLHSELNLSSLELGDSALYFCASSGSSGPTDTQYFGPGTRLTVL.

With respect to this clonotype: A junction end diverges from the germline sequence, so it may reflect a read error. CDR3 amino acids: CACSYGERRGYEQYF. For the CDR3, the DNA is TGTGCCTGCAGTTACGGCGAGAGAAGAGGCTACGAGCAGTACTTC. The genes are TRBV6-5 and TRBJ2-7; D is ambiguous. The germline gives CDR1 MNHEY, CDR2 SVGAGI. The CDR3 is made up of 15 amino acids.

A single count supports this clonotype. This rearrangement joins TRBV4-2 to TRBJ2-6; 8 nucleotides line up with TRBD2. Germline CDR1 and CDR2: LGHNA and YNFKEQ. The CDR3 sequence is 21 residues long. After removal of 0 bases from V and 8 bases from J, the junction contained 21 bases not matched to a gene. CDR3 in amino acids: CASSQDAELQGARGGTNVLTF. CDR3 nucleotides: TGTGCCAGCAGCCAAGATGCAGAACTACAGGGAGCTCGGGGGGGGACCAACGTCCTGACTTTC.

The chain uses TRBV6-5 and TRBJ1-1; a weak D match, TRBD1 (5 bases). V gave up 6 bases and J gave up 5 bases, with 19 bases separating them. The CDR3 totals 15 residues. Per the germline V gene, CDR1 is MNHEY and CDR2 is SVGAGI. CDR3 DNA sequence: TGTGCCAGCAGCACACTTCAGGGCGGGAGGACTGAAGCTTTCTTT. As protein: CASSTLQGGRTEAFF.

The V and J genes are TRBV7-9 and TRBJ2-7, with D tentatively TRBD2 (5 bases). The CDR3 contains 16 residues. V was trimmed by 4 bases and J by 2 bases, leaving 18 bases between them. Germline V gives CDR1 SEHNR, CDR2 FQNEAQ (reference sequence). As DNA, the CDR3 is TGTGCCAGCAGCTCACTGAGGGCACCCGGGCCCTACGAGCAGTACTTC. It is translated as CASSSLRAPGPYEQYF.